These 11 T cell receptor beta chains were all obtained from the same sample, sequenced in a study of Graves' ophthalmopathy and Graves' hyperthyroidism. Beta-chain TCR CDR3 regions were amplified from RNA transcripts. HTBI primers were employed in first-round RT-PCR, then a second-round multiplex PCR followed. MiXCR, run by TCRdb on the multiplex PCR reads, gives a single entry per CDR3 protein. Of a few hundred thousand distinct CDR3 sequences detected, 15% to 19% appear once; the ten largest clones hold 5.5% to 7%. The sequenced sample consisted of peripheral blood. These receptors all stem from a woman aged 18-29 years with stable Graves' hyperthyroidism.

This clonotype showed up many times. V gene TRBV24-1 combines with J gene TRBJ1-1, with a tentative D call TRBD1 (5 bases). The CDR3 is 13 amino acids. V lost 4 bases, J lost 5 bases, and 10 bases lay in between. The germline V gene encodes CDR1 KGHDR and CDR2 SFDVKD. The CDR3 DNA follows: TGTGCCACCAGTGACGCTGGGGGGACTGAAGCTTTCTTT. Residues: CATSDAGGTEAFF.

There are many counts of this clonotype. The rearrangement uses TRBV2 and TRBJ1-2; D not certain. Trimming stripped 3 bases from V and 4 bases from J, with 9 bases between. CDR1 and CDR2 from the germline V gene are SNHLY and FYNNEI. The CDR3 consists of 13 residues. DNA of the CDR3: TGTGCCAGCAGTGAGGACGGCCCCTATGGCTACACCTTC. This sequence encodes CASSEDGPYGYTF.

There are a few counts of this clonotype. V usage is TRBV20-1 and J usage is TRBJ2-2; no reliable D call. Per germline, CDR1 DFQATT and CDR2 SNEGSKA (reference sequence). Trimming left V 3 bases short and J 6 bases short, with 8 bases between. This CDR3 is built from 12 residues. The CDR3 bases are TGCAGTGCTAGTTCTCCCCCCGGGGAGCTGTTTTTT. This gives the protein CSASSPPGELFF.

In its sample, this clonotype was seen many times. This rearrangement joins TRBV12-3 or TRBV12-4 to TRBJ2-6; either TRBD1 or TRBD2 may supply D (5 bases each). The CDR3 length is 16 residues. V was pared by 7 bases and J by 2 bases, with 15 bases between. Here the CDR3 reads CASIPTRGPGANVLTF. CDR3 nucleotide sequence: TGTGCCAGCATCCCCACCCGGGGACCTGGGGCCAACGTCCTGACTTTC.

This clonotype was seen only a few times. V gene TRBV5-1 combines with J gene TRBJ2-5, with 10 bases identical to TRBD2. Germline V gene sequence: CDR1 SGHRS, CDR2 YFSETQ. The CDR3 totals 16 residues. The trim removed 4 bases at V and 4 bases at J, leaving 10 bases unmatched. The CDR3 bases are TGCGCCAGCAGCACGCTTCTAGCGGGGGTCGGAGAGACCCAGTACTTC. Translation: CASSTLLAGVGETQYF.

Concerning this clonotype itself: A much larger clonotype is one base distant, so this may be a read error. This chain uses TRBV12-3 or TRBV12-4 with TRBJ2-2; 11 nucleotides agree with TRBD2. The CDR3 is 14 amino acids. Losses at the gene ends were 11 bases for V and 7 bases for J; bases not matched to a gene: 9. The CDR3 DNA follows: TGTGCCTGCAACCTAGCGGGGGGTGTCGGGGAGCTGTTTTTT. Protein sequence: CACNLAGGVGELFF.

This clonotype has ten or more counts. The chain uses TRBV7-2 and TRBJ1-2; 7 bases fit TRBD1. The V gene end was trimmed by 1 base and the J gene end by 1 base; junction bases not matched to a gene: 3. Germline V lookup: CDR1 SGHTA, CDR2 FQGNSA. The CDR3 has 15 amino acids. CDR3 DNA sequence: TGTGCCAGCAGCTTAGACAGGGGTAGTAACTATGGCTACACCTTC. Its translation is CASSLDRGSNYGYTF.

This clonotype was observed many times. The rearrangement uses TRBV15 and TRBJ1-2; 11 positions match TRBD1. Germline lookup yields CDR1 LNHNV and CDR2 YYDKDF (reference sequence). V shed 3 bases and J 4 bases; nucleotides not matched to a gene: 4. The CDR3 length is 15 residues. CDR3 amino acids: CATSSGQGASYGYTF. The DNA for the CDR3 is TGTGCCACCAGCAGCGGACAGGGGGCCAGCTATGGCTACACCTTC. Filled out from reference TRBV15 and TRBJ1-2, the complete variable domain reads DAMVIQNPRYQVTQFGKPVTLSCSQTLNHNVMYWYQQKSSQAPKLLFHYYDKDFNNEADTPDNFQSRRPNTSFCFLDIRSPGLGDTAMYLCATSSGQGASYGYTFGSGTRLTVV.

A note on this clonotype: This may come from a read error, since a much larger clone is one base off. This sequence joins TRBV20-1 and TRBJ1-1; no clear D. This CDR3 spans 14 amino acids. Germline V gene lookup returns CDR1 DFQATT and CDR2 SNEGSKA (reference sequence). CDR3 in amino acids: CSAPQTPLNTEACF. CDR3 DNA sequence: TGCAGTGCACCACAGACACCACTGAACACTGAAGCTTGCTTT.

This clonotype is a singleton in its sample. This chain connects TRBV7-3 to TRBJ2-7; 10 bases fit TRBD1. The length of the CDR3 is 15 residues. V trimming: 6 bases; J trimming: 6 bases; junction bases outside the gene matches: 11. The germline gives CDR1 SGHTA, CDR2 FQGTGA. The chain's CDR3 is CASSSPAGQGSEQYF. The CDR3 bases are TGTGCCAGCAGTTCACCGGCGGGACAGGGGAGCGAGCAGTACTTC.

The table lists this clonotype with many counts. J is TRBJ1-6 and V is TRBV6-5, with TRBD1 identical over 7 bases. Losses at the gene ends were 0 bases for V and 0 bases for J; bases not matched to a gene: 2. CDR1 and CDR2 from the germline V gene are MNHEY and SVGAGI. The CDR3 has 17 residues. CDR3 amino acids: CASSYSQGGSYNSPLHF. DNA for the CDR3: TGTGCCAGCAGTTACTCCCAGGGGGGCTCCTATAATTCACCCCTCCACTTT.